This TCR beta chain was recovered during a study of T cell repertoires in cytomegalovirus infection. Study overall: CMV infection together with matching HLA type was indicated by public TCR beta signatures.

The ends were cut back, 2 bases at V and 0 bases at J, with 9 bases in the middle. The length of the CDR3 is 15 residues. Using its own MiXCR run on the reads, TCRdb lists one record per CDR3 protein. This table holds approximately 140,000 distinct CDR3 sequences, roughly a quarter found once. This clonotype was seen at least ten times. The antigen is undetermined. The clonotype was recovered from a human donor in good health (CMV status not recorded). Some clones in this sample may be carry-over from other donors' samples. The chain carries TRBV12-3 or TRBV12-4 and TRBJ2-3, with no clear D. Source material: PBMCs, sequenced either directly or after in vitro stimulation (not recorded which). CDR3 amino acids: CASSLRSPSTDTQYF. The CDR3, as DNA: TGTGCCAGCAGTTTACGTAGCCCGAGCACAGATACGCAGTATTTT.